Described below is a single T cell receptor (beta chain) sequence and its context. Original methodology: Reference gene primer amplification yielded estimated nucleated cell counts. Using immunoSEQ multiplex PCR, the repertoire was profiled, and TCRdb retains in-frame clones only, with some absent. The V and J calls and clone size are taken from that table; D and trimming were inferred from the DNA. The sample records about 76,000 clones, under 95% being singletons. This sample was included in a study of blood T cell repertoires in COVID-19. Study-level background: Sources were T cells, B-cell-depleted T cells, or PBMCs; the material itself was cDNA or gDNA.

Material: peripheral blood. This clonotype was sampled from a human donor in a cohort sampled during active COVID-19.

The CDR3 DNA is TGTGCCAGCGGGACAGGGGAGAGCACAGATACGCAGTATTTT. Protein product: CASGTGESTDTQYF. The J gene is TRBJ2-3, the V gene TRBV6-6, with 10 bases aligning to TRBD1. Per the germline V gene, CDR1 is MNHNY and CDR2 is SVGAGI (reference sequence). The V gene end was trimmed by 8 bases and the J gene end by 0 bases; junction bases not matched to a gene: 2. CDR3 length: 14 residues.